Below, one T cell receptor beta chain is given with its context. The antigen is undetermined. Trimming cost V 2 bases and J 5 bases, with 7 bases left between them. The CDR3 consists of 13 residues. Germline CDR1 reads SGHTA; CDR2 reads FQGNSA. This sample is part of a study of OX40 agonist ivuxolimab in advanced cancers. Study findings and constraints: Among the lowest peripheral clonal expansion occurred in 0.1-3.0 mg/kg partial responders.

The assay was immunoSEQ multiplex PCR, and TCRdb's table has in-frame clones only and misses some. The sample shows approximately 70,000 clones, approximately 86% of them seen only once. The clonotype was recovered from an adult with an advanced solid tumor such as melanoma, head and neck, liver or kidney cancer. The material sequenced was CD4+ or CD8+ T cells sorted from blood, taken in a trial of the OX40 agonist ivuxolimab. The J gene is TRBJ1-5, the V gene TRBV7-2, with no clear D. The CDR3, as DNA: TGTGCCAGCAGCTTAACTACAGATCAGCCCCAGCATTTT. This encodes CASSLTTDQPQHF.